The entry below describes one TCR beta chain. Antigen unknown. Treatment defined: oral pan-JAK inhibitor, 5-10 mg twice daily. Isolation of CD4+ and CD8+ T cells from PBMCs was achieved by sorting. The CDR3 runs to 17 residues. Per germline, CDR1 SGHDT and CDR2 YYEEEE. V was clipped by 1 base and J by 0 bases; unmatched bases: 4. The data originate from a study of CD8+ T cells in alopecia areata. Study in general: Twice a day, 5 to 10 mg of oral tofacitinib was administered to treated patients.

Once RNA had been extracted, it was reverse transcribed into cDNA to act as the sequencing template. The table came from immunoSEQ multiplex PCR; TCRdb's copy has only in-frame clones and leaves some out. Altogether 160,000 or so clones are present, under 70% being singletons, with the ten largest covering more than 0.7%. Points from the study as a whole: Under tofacitinib, numerous expanded lesional clonotypes remained detectable in scalp and blood. Between patients, shared TCR sequences were less clear than in mice. This was possibly due in part to HLA diversity in the patient population.

The receptor was derived from a human donor with alopecia areata. The sequences come from CD4+ T cells sorted from blood, collected at week 4, from a patient treated with tofacitinib. The genes are TRBV5-6 and TRBJ2-4; 10 nucleotides align to TRBD1. The CDR3 nucleotides read TGTGCCAGCAGCTTGCGTGGGACAGGGGAAGCCAAAAACATTCAGTACTTC. Its translation: CASSLRGTGEAKNIQYF.